The following is a T cell receptor (beta chain) sequence with its context. CDR1 is SGDLS, CDR2 YYNGEE, per germline. The CDR3 sequence is 14 residues long. V gave up 0 bases and J gave up 5 bases, with 12 bases separating them. The sample comes from a study of blood T cell repertoires in COVID-19. Looking at the study overall: COVID-19 samples from acute and convalescent phases originated in the United States, Italy and Spain.

Authors' methods: Quantification of nucleated cells was approximated via reference gene primer amplification. Some clones are missing from TCRdb's copy, which holds only in-frame ones; the method was immunoSEQ multiplex PCR. V, J and clone size were drawn from that table, and D and trimming were deduced from the DNA. The sample holds hundreds of thousands of clones, about 85% seen once. The TCR comes from a woman aged 18-29 years who had recovered from COVID-19. The gene calls are TRBV9 and TRBJ2-7; D remains ambiguous. The specimen sequenced was peripheral blood. The CDR3 DNA is TGTGCCAGCAGCGTAGCCTGGGTACGGGACGAGCAGTACTTC. This encodes CASSVAWVRDEQYF.